This TCR beta chain is drawn from a study of blood T cell repertoires in COVID-19. Study as a whole: The origin of the acute and convalescent COVID-19 samples was the United States, Italy and Spain. Sources were T cells, B-cell-depleted T cells, or PBMCs; the material itself was cDNA or gDNA.

Germline V CDR1 and CDR2: SGHKS, YYEKEE (reference sequence). CDR3 length equals 14 residues. V lost 0 bases to trimming and J lost 1 base, with 7 bases between them. Study processing details: Cell counts per sample came from amplifying reference gene primers. Profiling relied on immunoSEQ multiplex PCR, and the TCRdb table lists in-frame clones only, not all of them. V and J calls and clone size are copied from that table; D and trimming were computed from the DNA. The sample consists of 100,000 or so clones, roughly 92% of them appearing once. Sequenced input: peripheral blood. The TCR sequence derives from a man in his fifties or sixties with active COVID-19. The gene calls are TRBV5-5 and TRBJ1-1; no clear D. CDR3: CASSLESGNTEAFF. CDR3 nucleotides: TGTGCCAGCAGCTTGGAATCCGGGAACACTGAAGCTTTCTTT.